The sequence of this T cell receptor (beta chain) was determined in a study of T cells in women clearing cervical HPV infection. Study details: Cases were women with histologically confirmed HPV16-related CIN3 or worse, including a couple of invasive cancers. No precancer developed; the control's incident HPV16 infection cleared within 12 months. Case blood was drawn when the lesion was first found; control blood after infection became undetectable.

The CDR3 totals 12 residues. The V and J ends lost 4 bases and 3 bases respectively, with 9 bases between them. Germline assignment: CDR1 GTSNPN and CDR2 SVGIG (reference sequence). Sequencing used immunoSEQ multiplex PCR; TCRdb keeps in-frame clones, though not all of them. Recorded for this sample: more than 25,000 clones. As concerns this clone: The read terminates 3 residues ahead of where the CDR3 ends, so the germline J gene completes it.

This sequence originates from a woman aged 18 to 69 with a cervical HPV16 infection that either progressed to CIN3+ or cleared (not recorded which). The sequenced sample consisted of blood buffy coat. The J gene is TRBJ1-1, the V gene TRBV30; a possible D gene is TRBD1 (5 bases). Partial CDR3 DNA: TGTGCCTGGATCTACAGGTACACTGAA. The encoded protein is CAWIYRYTE. The whole CDR3 protein reads CAWIYRYTEAFF.